A single sample gave rise to the 3 T cell receptor beta chains below, sequenced in a study of T cells in Graves' hyperthyroidism and ophthalmopathy. Regions amplified from RNA transcripts were the TCR beta CDR3 regions. First-round RT-PCR targeting the TCR CDR3 was performed with the HTBI primer set. TCRdb used MiXCR to reprocess the multiplex PCR reads, holding one entry per CDR3 protein. The sample consists of about 150,000 distinct CDR3 sequences, 22% of them appearing once. Source material: blood. The receptors stem from a woman in her forties or fifties with Graves' hyperthyroidism that later progressed to Graves' ophthalmopathy.

This clonotype was counted only a few times. This sequence joins TRBV10-1 and TRBJ2-7, with 10 positions matching TRBD1. The V segment lost 5 bases and the J segment 4 bases; nucleotides outside the gene matches: 8. This CDR3 contains 15 residues. Germline CDR1 and CDR2: WNHNN and SYGVQD (reference sequence). CDR3 sequence (DNA): TGCGCCAGCAGTAAACCGGGACAGGGGCTTTACGAGCAGTACTTC. Translation gives CASSKPGQGLYEQYF.

This clonotype was seen many times. The chain joins TRBV12-3 or TRBV12-4 to TRBJ2-2; possible D gene TRBD1, 6 bases. V was trimmed by 5 bases and J by 6 bases, leaving 13 bases between them. This CDR3 is 14 amino acids long. This CDR3 reads CASSHGQTAGELFF. Here the CDR3 DNA reads TGTGCCAGCAGTCACGGACAGACCGCCGGGGAGCTGTTTTTT.

The gene calls are TRBV7-3 and TRBJ1-2; 8 bases agree with TRBD1. V trimming: 3 bases; J trimming: 4 bases; junction bases outside the gene matches: 13. The CDR3 runs 17 residues. Germline V gene sequence: CDR1 SGHTA, CDR2 FQGTGA. CDR3 in amino acids: CASSLIGQGVPGYGYTF. In DNA form, the CDR3 reads TGTGCCAGCAGCTTGATAGGACAGGGAGTACCTGGCTATGGCTACACCTTC.